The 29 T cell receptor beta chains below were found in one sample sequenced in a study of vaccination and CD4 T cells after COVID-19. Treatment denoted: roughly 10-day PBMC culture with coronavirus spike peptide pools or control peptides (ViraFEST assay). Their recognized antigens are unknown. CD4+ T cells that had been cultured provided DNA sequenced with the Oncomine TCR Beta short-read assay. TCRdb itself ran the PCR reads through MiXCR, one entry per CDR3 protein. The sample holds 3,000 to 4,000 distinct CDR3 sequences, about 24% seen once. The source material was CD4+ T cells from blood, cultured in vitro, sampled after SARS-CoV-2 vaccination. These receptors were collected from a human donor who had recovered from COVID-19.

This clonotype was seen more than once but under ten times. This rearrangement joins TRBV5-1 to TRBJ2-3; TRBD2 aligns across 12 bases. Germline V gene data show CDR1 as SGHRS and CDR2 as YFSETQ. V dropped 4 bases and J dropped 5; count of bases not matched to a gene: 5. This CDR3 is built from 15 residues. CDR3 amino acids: CASSTLAGGLDTQYF. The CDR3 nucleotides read TGCGCCAGCAGCACTCTAGCGGGGGGGCTAGATACGCAGTATTTT.

The DNA of the CDR3 is TGTGCCAGCAGTGAAGGGAGAGGGGCTAAGGTAGATACGCAGTATTTT. Its translation is CASSEGRGAKVDTQYF. V is TRBV6-1 and J is TRBJ2-3, with D possibly being TRBD1 or TRBD2 (5 bases each). Trimming stripped 1 base from V and 5 bases from J, with 16 bases between. CDR1 is MNHNS, CDR2 SASEGT, per germline. CDR3 length equals 16 residues.

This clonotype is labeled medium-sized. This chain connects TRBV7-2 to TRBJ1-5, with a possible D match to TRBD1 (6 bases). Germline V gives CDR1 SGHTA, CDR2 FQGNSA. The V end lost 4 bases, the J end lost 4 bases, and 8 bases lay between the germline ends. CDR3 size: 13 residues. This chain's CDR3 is CASSSQGNQPQHF. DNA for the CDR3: TGTGCCAGCAGCTCACAGGGAAATCAGCCCCAGCATTTT.

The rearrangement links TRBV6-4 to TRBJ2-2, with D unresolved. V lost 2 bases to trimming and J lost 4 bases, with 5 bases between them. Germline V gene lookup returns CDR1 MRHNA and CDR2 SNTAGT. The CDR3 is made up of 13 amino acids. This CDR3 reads CASSDESTGELFF. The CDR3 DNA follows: TGTGCCAGCAGTGACGAGTCCACCGGGGAGCTGTTTTTT.

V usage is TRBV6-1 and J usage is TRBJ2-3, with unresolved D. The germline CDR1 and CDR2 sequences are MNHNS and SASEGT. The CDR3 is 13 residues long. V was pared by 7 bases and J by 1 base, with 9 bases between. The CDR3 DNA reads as TGTGCCAGCACTCTTTCGCGCACAGATACGCAGTATTTT. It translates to CASTLSRTDTQYF.

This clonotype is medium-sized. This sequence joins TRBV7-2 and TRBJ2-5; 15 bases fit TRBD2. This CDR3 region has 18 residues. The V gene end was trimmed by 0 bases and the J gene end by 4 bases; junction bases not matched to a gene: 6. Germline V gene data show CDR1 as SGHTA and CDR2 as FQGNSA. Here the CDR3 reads CASSLALRTSGGVETQYF. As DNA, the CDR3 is TGTGCCAGCAGCTTAGCGCTCAGGACTAGCGGGGGGGTAGAGACCCAGTACTTC.

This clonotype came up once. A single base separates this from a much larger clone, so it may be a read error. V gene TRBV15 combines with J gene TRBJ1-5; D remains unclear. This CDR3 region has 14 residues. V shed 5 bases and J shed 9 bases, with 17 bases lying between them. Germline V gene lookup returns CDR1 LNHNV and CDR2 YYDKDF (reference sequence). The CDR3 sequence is CATSRLGPGRPQHF. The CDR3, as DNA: TGTGCCACCAGCCGACTCGGGCCCGGGAGGCCCCAGCATTTT.

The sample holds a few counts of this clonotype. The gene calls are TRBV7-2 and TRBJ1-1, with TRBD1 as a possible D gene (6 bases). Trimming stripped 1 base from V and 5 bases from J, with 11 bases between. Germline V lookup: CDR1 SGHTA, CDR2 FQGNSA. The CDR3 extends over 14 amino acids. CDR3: CASSLDRAKTEAFF. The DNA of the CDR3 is TGTGCCAGCAGCTTAGACAGGGCCAAAACTGAAGCTTTCTTT.

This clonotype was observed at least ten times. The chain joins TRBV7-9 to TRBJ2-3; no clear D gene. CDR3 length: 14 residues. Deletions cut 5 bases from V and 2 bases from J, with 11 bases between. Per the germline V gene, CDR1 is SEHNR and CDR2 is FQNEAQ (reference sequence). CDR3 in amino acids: CASSPQALTDTQYF. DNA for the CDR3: TGTGCCAGCAGCCCTCAGGCACTCACAGATACGCAGTATTTT.

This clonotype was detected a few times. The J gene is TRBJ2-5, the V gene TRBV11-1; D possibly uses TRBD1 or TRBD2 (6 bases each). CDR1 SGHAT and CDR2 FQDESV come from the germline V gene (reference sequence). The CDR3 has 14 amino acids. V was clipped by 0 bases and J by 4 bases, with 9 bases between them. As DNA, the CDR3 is TGTGCCAGCAGCTTAGCGGGGGGCTCAGAGACCCAGTACTTC. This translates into CASSLAGGSETQYF. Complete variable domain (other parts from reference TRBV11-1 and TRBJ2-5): EAEVAQSPRYKITEKSQAVAFWCDPISGHATLYWYRQILGQGPELLVQFQDESVVDDSQLPKDRFSAERLKGVDSTLKIQPAELGDSAMYLCASSLAGGSETQYFGPGTRLLVL.

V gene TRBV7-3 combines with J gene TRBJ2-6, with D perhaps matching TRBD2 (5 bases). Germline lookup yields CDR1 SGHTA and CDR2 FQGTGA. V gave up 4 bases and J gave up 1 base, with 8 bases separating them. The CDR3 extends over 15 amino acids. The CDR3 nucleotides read TGTGCCAGCAGCTCCGTAGCGTCTGGGGCCAACGTCCTGACTTTC. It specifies CASSSVASGANVLTF.

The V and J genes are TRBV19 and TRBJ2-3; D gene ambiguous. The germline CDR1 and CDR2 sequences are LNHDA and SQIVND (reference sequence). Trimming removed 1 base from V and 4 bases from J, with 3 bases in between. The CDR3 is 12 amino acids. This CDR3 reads CASSIVPDTQYF. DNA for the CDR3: TGTGCCAGTAGTATAGTCCCAGATACGCAGTATTTT.

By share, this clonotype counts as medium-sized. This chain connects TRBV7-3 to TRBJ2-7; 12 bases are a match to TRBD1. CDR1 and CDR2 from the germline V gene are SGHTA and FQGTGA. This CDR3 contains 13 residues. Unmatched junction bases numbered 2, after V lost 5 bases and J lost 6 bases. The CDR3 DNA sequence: TGTGCCAGCAGCGGGACAGGGGGCGGCGAGCAGTACTTC. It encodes CASSGTGGGEQYF. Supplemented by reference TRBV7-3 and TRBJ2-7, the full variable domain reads GAGVSQTPSNKVTEKGKYVELRCDPISGHTALYWYRQSLGQGPEFLIYFQGTGAADDSGLPNDRFFAVRPEGSVSTLKIQRTERGDSAVYLCASSGTGGGEQYFGPGTRLTVT.

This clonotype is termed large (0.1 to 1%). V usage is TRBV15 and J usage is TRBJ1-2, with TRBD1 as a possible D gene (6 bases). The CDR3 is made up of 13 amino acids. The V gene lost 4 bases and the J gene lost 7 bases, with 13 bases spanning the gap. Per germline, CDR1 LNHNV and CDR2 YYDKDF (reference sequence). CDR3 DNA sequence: TGTGCCACCAGCAACACAGGGTACAGTGGCTACACCTTC. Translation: CATSNTGYSGYTF.

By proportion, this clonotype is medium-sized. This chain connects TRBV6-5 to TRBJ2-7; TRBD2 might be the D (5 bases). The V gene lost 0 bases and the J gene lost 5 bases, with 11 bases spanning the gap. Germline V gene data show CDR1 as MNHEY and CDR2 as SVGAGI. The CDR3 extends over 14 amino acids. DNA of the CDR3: TGTGCCAGCAGTTACTCCCGGGGTTTCCACGAGCAGTACTTC. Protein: CASSYSRGFHEQYF.

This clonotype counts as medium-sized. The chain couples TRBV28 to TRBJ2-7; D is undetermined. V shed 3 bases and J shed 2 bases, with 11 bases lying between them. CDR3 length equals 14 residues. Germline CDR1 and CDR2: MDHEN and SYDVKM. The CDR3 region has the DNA TGTGCCAGCAGTTTGGGCGTCGTCCCCTACGAGCAGTACTTC. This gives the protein CASSLGVVPYEQYF.

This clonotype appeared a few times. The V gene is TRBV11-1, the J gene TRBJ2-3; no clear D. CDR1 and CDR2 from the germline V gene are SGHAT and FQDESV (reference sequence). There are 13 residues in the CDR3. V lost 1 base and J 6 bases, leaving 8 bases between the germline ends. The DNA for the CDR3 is TGTGCCAGCAGCTTAGACCCAAGCGATACGCAGTATTTT. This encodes CASSLDPSDTQYF.

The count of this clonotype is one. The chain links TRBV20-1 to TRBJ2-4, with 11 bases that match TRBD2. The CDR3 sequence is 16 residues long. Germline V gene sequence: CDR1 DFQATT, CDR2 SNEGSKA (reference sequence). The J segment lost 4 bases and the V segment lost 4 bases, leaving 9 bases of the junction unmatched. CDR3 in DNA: TGCAGTGCTAATCTAGCGGGGGGAGCCGGGAAAAACATTCAGTACTTC. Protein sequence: CSANLAGGAGKNIQYF.

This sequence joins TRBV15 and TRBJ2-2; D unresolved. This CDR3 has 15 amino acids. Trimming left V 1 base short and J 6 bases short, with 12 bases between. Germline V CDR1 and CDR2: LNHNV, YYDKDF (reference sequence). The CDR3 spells CATSRGEGWAGELFF. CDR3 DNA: TGTGCCACCAGCAGAGGGGAAGGGTGGGCCGGGGAGCTGTTTTTT.

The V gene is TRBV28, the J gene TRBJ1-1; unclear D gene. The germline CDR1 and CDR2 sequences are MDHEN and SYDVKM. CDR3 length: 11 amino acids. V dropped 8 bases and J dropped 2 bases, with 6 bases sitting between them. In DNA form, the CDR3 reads TGTGCCAGCCTACAAAACACTGAAGCTTTCTTT. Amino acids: CASLQNTEAFF. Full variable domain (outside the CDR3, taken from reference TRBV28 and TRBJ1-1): DVKVTQSSRYLVKRTGEKVFLECVQDMDHENMFWYRQDPGLGLRLIYFSYDVKMKEKGDIPEGYSVSREKKERFSLILESASTNQTSMYLCASLQNTEAFFGQGTRLTVV.

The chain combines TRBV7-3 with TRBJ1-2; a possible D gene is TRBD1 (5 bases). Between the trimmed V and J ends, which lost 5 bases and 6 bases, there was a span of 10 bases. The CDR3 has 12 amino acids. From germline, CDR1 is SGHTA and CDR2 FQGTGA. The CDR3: CASSPGLDGYTF. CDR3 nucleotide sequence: TGTGCCAGCAGCCCGGGGCTCGATGGCTACACCTTC.

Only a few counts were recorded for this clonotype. The CDR3 DNA is TGTGCCAGCAGTTACTCTTCGATGACCGGACGTAATAATTCACCCCTCCACTTT. Translated, it gives CASSYSSMTGRNNSPLHF. This chain connects TRBV6-5 to TRBJ1-6; no clear D gene. This CDR3 has 18 amino acids. V was trimmed by 0 bases and J by 5 bases, leaving 17 bases between them. Germline CDR1 and CDR2: MNHEY and SVGAGI.

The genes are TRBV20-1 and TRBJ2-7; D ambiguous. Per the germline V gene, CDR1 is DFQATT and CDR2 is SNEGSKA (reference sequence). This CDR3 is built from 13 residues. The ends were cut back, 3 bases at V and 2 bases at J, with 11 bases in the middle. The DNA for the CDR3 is TGCAGTGCTAGTCTGATATCGGCCTACGAGCAGTACTTC. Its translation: CSASLISAYEQYF.

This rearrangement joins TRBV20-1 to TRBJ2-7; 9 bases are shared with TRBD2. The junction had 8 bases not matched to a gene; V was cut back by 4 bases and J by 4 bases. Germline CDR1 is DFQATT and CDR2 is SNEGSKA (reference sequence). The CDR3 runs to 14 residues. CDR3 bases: TGCAGTGCTATAAAAGCGGGGGGTGGGTACGAGCAGTACTTC. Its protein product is CSAIKAGGGYEQYF.

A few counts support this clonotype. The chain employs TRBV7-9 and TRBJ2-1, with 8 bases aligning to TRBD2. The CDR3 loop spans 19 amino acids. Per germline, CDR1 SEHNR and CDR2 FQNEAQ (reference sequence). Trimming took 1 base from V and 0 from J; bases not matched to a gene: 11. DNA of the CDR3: TGTGCCAGCAGCTTAGACTTCGGGAAGCGGGGGAGCTCCTACAATGAGCAGTTCTTC. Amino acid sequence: CASSLDFGKRGSSYNEQFF.

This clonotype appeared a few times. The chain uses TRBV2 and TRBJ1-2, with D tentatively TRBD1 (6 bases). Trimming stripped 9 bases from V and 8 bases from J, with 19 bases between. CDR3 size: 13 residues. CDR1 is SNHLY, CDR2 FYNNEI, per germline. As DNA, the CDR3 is TGTGCCAGTAGACGGACAGCCTTACGGGGCTACACCTTC. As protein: CASRRTALRGYTF.

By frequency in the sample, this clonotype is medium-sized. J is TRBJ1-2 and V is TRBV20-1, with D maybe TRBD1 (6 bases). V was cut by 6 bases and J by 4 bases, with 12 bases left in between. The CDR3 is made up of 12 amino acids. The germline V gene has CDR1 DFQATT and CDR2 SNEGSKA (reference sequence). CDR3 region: CSAEEGGYGYTF. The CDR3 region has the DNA TGCAGTGCGGAGGAGGGGGGCTATGGCTACACCTTC.

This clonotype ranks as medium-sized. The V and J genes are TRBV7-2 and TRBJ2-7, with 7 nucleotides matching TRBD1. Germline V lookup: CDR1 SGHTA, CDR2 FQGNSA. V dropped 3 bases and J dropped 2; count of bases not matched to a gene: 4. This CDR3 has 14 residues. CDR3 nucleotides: TGTGCCAGCAGCTTTACTGGGACAGCCTACGAGCAGTACTTC. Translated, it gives CASSFTGTAYEQYF.

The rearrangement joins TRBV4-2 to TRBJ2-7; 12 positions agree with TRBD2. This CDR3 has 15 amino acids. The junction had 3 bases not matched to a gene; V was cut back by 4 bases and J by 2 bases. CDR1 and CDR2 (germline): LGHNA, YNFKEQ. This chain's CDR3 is CASSPSGGETYEQYF. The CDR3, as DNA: TGTGCCAGCAGCCCTAGCGGGGGGGAGACCTACGAGCAGTACTTC.